This TCR beta chain was sequenced for a study of blood T cell repertoires in COVID-19. Study background: Material from acute and convalescent COVID-19 was sourced from the United States, Italy and Spain. PBMCs, B-cell-depleted T cells, or T cells were the source of the cDNA or gDNA that made up the material.

In the authors' workflow: From reference gene primer amplification, estimates of nucleated cell counts were derived. The protocol was immunoSEQ multiplex PCR, while the TCRdb copy is restricted to in-frame clones and leaves out a portion. That table gives V, J and clone size, and the DNA gave D and trimming. The table records 35,000 to 45,000 clones, approximately 92% of them present only once. The length of the CDR3 is 13 residues. V lost 6 bases, J lost 3 bases, and 10 bases lay in between. Germline-derived CDR1 and CDR2 are SNHLY and FYNNEI. The specimen was peripheral blood. This chain uses TRBV2 with TRBJ2-3, with no clear D. This receptor was obtained from a woman aged 80 or over with acute or convalescent COVID-19. For the CDR3, the DNA is TGTGCCAGCAGCGCGACTCGAACAGATACGCAGTATTTT. This translates into CASSATRTDTQYF.